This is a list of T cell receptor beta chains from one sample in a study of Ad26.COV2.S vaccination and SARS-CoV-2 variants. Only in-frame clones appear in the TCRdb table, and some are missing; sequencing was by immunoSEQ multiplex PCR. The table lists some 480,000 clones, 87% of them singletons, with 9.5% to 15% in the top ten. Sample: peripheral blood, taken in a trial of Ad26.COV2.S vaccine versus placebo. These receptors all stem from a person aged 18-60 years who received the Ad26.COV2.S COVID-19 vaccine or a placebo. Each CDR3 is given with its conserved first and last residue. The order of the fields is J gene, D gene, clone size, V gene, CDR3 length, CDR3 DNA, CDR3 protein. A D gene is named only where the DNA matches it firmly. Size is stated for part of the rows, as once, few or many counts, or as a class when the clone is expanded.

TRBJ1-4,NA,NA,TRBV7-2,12,TGTGCCAGCAGCTTACCCTTTGAAAAACTGTTTTTT,CASSLPFEKLFF
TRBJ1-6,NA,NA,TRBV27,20,TGTGCCAGCAGTTTATTCCCACCTACAGGGACGAGCTCCTATAATTCACCCCTCCACTTT,CASSLFPPTGTSSYNSPLHF
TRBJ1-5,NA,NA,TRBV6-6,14,TGTGCCAGCAGTTACCCCGGTCCCTATCAGCCCCAGCATTTT,CASSYPGPYQPQHF
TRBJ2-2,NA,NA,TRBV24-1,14,TGTGCCACCGCCCGACTCCCAGGGACCGGGGAGCTGTTTTTT,CATARLPGTGELFF
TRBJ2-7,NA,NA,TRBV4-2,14,TGTGCCAGCAGCCAATCGGGGGCAATTTGGGAGGTAGACTTC,CASSQSGAIWEVDF
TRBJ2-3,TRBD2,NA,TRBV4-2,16,TGTGCCAGCAGCCAAGAATTAGCGGGAGGTGGAGATACGCAGTATTTT,CASSQELAGGGDTQYF
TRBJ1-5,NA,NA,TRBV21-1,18,TGTGCCAGCAGGTCCGGGGCCAAGGTGCGTAGTGGCCATCAGCCCCAGCATTTT,CASRSGAKVRSGHQPQHF
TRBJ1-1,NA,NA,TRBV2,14,TGTGCCAGCAGCTTGGGGGAGAGGAACACTGAAGCTTTCTTT,CASSLGERNTEAFF
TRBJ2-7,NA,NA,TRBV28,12,TGTGCCAGCAGCCTACCCCCCTACGAGCAGTACTTC,CASSLPPYEQYF
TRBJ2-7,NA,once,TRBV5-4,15,TGTGCCAGCAGCCCGCCCCAGGGGTTACTGCGAGAGCAGTACTTC,CASSPPQGLLREQYF
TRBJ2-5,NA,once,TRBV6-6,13,TGTGCCAGCAGTTATGGGGCTAGCGAGACCCAGTACTTC,CASSYGASETQYF
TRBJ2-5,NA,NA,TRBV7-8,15,TGTGCCAGCAGCTTCCTGACAGGCCCCCAAGAGACCCAGTACTTC,CASSFLTGPQETQYF
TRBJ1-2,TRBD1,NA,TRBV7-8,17,TGTGCCAGCAGCCTCGGAACCGGGAGACAGGGGAACTATGGCTACACCTTC,CASSLGTGRQGNYGYTF
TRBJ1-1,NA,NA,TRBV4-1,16,TGCGCCAGCAGCCAAACCACTGGACCGATGAACACTGAAGCTTTCTTT,CASSQTTGPMNTEAFF
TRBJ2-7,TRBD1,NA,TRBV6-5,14,TGTGCCAGCCTTCGGACAGGGGGAAGCTACGAGCAGTACTTC,CASLRTGGSYEQYF
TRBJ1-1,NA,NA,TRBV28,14,TGTGCCAGCATCGGCGGGTCAACGAACACTGAAGCTTTCTTT,CASIGGSTNTEAFF
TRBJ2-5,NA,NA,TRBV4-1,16,TGCGCCAGCAGCCAAGATATGGGCGGACACCAAGAGACCCAGTACTTC,CASSQDMGGHQETQYF
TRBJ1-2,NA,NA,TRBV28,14,TGTGCCAGCAGTTTCGGCAGAACTAACTATGGCTACACCTTC,CASSFGRTNYGYTF
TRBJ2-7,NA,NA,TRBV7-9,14,TGTGCCAGCAGCTTAGTAGGCAGCTCCTACGAGCAGTACTTC,CASSLVGSSYEQYF
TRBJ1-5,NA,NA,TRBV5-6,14,TGTGCCAGCAGCGTCCAGGGCCCCAATCAGCCCCAGCATTTT,CASSVQGPNQPQHF
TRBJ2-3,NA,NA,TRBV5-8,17,TGTGCCAGCAGCTTGGTTTGGGGGGCCGACATGACGGATACGCAGTATTTT,CASSLVWGADMTDTQYF
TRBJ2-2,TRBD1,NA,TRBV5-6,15,TGTGCCAGCCTAGACACAGGGGGCATTCCCGGGGAGCTGTTTTTT,CASLDTGGIPGELFF
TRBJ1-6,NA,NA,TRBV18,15,TGTGCCAGCTCACCATCAGGGTCCCTTAATTCACCCCTCCACTTT,CASSPSGSLNSPLHF
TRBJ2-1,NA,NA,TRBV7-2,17,TGTGCCAGCAGCTTAGGACTCGGGAGAAGAACCTACAATGAGCAGTTCTTC,CASSLGLGRRTYNEQFF
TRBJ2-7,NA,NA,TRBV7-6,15,TGTGCCAGCAGCCCGACGGGGTCTAGCGCGGACGAGCAGTACTTC,CASSPTGSSADEQYF
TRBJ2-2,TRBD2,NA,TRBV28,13,TGTGCCGGGCTTAGCGGGAGTACCGGGGAGCTGTTTTTT,CAGLSGSTGELFF
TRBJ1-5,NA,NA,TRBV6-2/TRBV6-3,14,TGTGCCAGCAGTCCGTACGCCGGTCAGGGGCCCCAGCATTTT,CASSPYAGQGPQHF
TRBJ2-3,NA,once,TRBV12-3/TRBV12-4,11,TGTGCCAGCAGGGTAGGGGATACGCAGTATTTT,CASRVGDTQYF
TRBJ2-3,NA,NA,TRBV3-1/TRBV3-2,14,TGTGCCAGCACCCTCGGGGAGGGCACAGATACGCAGTATTTT,CASTLGEGTDTQYF
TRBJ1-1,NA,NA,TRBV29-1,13,TGCAGCGTTTCGGCAGGGATGAACACTGAAGCTTTCTTT,CSVSAGMNTEAFF
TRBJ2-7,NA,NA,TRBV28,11,TGTGCCAGCAGTTCCGCCTACGAGCAGTACTTC,CASSSAYEQYF
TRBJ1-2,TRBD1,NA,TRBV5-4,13,TGTGCCAGCAGCTCGGCAGGGGGCGGTGGCTACACCTTC,CASSSAGGGGYTF
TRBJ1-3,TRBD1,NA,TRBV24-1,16,TGTGCCACCAGCGAGGGGACAGGGGAGCGTGGAAACACCATATATTTT,CATSEGTGERGNTIYF
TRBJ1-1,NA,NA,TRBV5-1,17,TGCGCCAGCAGCTTGGACGAGGTCGGGGGGAAGAACACTGAAGCTTTCTTT,CASSLDEVGGKNTEAFF
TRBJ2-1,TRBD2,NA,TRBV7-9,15,TGTGCCAGCAGCTTAGTATCTGGGGGGGTAAATGAGCAGTTCTTC,CASSLVSGGVNEQFF
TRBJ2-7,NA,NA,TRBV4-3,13,TGCGCCAGCAGCCAAGAATTGTCGAGAGGGCAGTACTTC,CASSQELSRGQYF
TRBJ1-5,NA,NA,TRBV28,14,TGTGCCAGCAGTTACGGGGGTGGGAATCAGCCCCAGCATTTT,CASSYGGGNQPQHF
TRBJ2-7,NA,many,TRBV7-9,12,TGTGCCAGCGGGGACGGCTCCTACGAGCAGTACTTC,CASGDGSYEQYF
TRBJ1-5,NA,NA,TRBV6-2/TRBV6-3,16,TGTGCCAGCAGTTACGCCAACAATCCGAGCAATCAGCCCCAGCATTTT,CASSYANNPSNQPQHF
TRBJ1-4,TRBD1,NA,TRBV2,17,TGTGCCAGCAGACCAGCATCCCCAGGGACAGGGGTTGAAAAACTGTTTTTT,CASRPASPGTGVEKLFF
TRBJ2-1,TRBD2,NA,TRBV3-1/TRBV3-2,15,TGTGCCAGCAGACTAGCGGGAGGGCCGGGCAATGAGCAGTTCTTC,CASRLAGGPGNEQFF
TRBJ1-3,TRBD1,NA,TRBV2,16,TGTGCCAGCAGTGAAACTGGGACAGCCTCTGGAAACACCATATATTTT,CASSETGTASGNTIYF
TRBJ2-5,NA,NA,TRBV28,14,TGTGCCAGCAGTTTTGGAACTGTTGAGGAGACCCAGTACTTC,CASSFGTVEETQYF
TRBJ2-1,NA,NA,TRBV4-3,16,TGCGCCAGCAGTCCAAGTTCTAAGAGGGATTACAATGAGCAGTTCTTC,CASSPSSKRDYNEQFF
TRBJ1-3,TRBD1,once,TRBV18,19,TGTGCCAGCTCACCACTACCGGGACAGGGGTCACACTCTGGAAACACCATATATTTT,CASSPLPGQGSHSGNTIYF
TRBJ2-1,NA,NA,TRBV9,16,TGTGCCAGCAGCCCCCGAGGGTACGGAAACGACAATGAGCAGTTCTTC,CASSPRGYGNDNEQFF
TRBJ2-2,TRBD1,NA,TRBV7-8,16,TGTGCCAGCAGCTTAGTTGGGACAGGGTTCACCGGGGAGCTGTTTTTT,CASSLVGTGFTGELFF
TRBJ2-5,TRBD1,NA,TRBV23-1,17,TGCGCCAGCAGTCAATCGGTAAGGGCGCAGGGGGCAGAGACCCAGTACTTC,CASSQSVRAQGAETQYF
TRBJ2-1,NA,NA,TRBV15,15,TGTGCCACCAGCAGAGATCGAGGGTCCTACAATGAGCAGTTCTTC,CATSRDRGSYNEQFF
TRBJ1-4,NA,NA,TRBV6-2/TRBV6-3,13,TGTGCCAGCAGTAGGGGACCGGGGGAAAAACTGTTTTTT,CASSRGPGEKLFF
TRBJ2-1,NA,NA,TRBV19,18,TGTGCCAGTAGTATAGTTGGTTTGCTTGGGGGATCCTACAATGAGCAGTTCTTC,CASSIVGLLGGSYNEQFF
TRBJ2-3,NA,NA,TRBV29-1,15,TGCAGCGTTGAAATATCAGGGGGGGCGGCAGATACGCAGTATTTT,CSVEISGGAADTQYF
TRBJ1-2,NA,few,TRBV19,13,TGTGCCAGTGTCGGGGGGTCGAGCTATGGCTACACCTTC,CASVGGSSYGYTF
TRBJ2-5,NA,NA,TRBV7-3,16,TGTGCCAGCAGCTTAAGGGCAGGGGTTGGCCAAGAGACCCAGTACTTC,CASSLRAGVGQETQYF